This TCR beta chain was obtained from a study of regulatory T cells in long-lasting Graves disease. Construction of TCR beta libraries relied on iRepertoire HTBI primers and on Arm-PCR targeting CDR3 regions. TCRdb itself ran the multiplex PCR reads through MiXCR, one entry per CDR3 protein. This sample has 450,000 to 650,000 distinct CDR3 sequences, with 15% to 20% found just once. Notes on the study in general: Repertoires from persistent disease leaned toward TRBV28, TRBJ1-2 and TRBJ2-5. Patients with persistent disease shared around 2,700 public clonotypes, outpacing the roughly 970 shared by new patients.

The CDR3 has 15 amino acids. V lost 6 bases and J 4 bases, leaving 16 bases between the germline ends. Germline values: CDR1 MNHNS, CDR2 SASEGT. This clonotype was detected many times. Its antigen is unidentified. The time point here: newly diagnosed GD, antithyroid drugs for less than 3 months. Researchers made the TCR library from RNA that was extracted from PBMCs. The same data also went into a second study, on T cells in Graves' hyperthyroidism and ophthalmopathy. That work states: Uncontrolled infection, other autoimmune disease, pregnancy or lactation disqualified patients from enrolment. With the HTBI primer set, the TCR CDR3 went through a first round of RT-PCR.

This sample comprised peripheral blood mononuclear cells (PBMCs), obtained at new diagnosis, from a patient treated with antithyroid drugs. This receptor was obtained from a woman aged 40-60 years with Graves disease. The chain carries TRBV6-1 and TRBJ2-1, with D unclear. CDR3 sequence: CASRSRGLGYNEQFF. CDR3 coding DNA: TGTGCCAGCAGATCCAGAGGCTTAGGTTACAATGAGCAGTTCTTC.